The 27 T cell receptor beta chains presented below share a single source sample, sequenced in a study of T cell responses to AZD1222 COVID-19 vaccine. Some clones are missing from TCRdb's copy, which holds only in-frame ones; the method was immunoSEQ multiplex PCR. The sample holds roughly 120,000 clones, around nine tenths seen once. The sequences come from peripheral blood, collected 28 days after the second dose of the MenACWY control vaccine. The receptors shown here come from an adult who received the MenACWY meningococcal vaccine as a control.

The CDR3 spells CASSLAATYGYTF. In nucleotides, the CDR3 is TGTGCCAGCAGCCTTGCTGCCACCTATGGCTACACCTTC. V gene TRBV14 combines with J gene TRBJ1-2; no firm D call. With 4 bases removed from V and 4 bases from J, the gap between germline ends came to 10 bases. The CDR3 has 13 amino acids. From germline, CDR1 is SGHDN and CDR2 FVKESK. The full variable domain, completed using reference TRBV14 and TRBJ1-2, is EAGVTQFPSHSVIEKGQTVTLRCDPISGHDNLYWYRRVMGKEIKFLLHFVKESKQDESGMPNNRFLAERTGGTYSTLKVQPAELEDSGVYFCASSLAATYGYTFGSGTRLTVV.

DNA for the CDR3: TGTGCCAGTAACTCACTCGGGGTTAGCAATCAGCCCCAGCATTTT. As protein: CASNSLGVSNQPQHF. The gene calls are TRBV19 and TRBJ1-5; D is unresolved. V lost 7 bases and J 0 bases, leaving 13 bases between the germline ends. The CDR3 runs to 15 residues. The germline CDR1 and CDR2 sequences are LNHDA and SQIVND (reference sequence).

The chain is built from TRBV5-4 and TRBJ1-2; D is ambiguous. This CDR3 spans 11 amino acids. Germline V gene data show CDR1 as SGHNT and CDR2 as YYREEE (reference sequence). Here the CDR3 DNA reads TGTGCGAGCGCTTCAGGCACTGGCTACACCTTC. Translating it yields CASASGTGYTF.

V is TRBV18 and J is TRBJ2-5, with D perhaps matching TRBD2 (6 bases). The CDR3 sequence is 16 residues long. In germline, CDR1 is KGHSH, CDR2 LQKENI. Trimming removed 0 bases from V and 5 bases from J, with 16 bases in between. CDR3 DNA: TGTGCCAGCTCACCACCGGGACTGGCATTACCGGAGACCCAGTACTTC. As protein: CASSPPGLALPETQYF.

This clone has more than one count but fewer than ten. V usage is TRBV7-9 and J usage is TRBJ1-5; D ambiguous. Trimming shortened V by 3 bases and J by 0 bases, and 3 bases separated the two germline ends. Germline CDR1 is SEHNR and CDR2 is FQNEAQ (reference sequence). CDR3 length equals 13 residues. This CDR3 is CASSFNSNQPQHF. DNA of the CDR3: TGTGCCAGCAGCTTCAATAGCAATCAGCCCCAGCATTTT.

This chain links TRBV28 with TRBJ1-5, with 8 bases identical to TRBD1. Germline CDR1 MDHEN, CDR2 SYDVKM. CDR3 length: 14 amino acids. After removal of 6 bases from V and 7 bases from J, the junction contained 8 bases not matched to a gene. This CDR3 reads CASSSPGGRQPQHF. CDR3 in DNA: TGTGCCAGCAGCTCTCCAGGGGGCAGGCAGCCCCAGCATTTT.

The V call is TRBV5-4, the J call TRBJ1-6; D may be TRBD1 (5 bases). V lost 4 bases and J 6 bases, leaving 17 bases between the germline ends. Germline CDR1 and CDR2: SGHNT and YYREEE (reference sequence). This CDR3 spans 16 amino acids. CDR3 protein: CASSLPPGPSNSPLHF. Written as DNA, the CDR3 is TGTGCCAGCAGCCTCCCACCGGGGCCCTCTAATTCACCCCTCCACTTT.

This clone showed up just once. This sequence joins TRBV27 and TRBJ1-3, with D uncertain. The germline V and J ends were trimmed by 7 bases and 4 bases, with 14 bases remaining between them. The CDR3 has 14 residues. From germline, CDR1 is MNHEY and CDR2 SMNVEV (reference sequence). As DNA, the CDR3 is TGTGCCAGCACCACCCTCGGGTCCGGAAACACCATATATTTT. As protein: CASTTLGSGNTIYF.

The V gene is TRBV15, the J gene TRBJ2-7, with 7 bases matching TRBD1. This CDR3 has 14 residues. V shed 4 bases, J shed 0 bases, and the junction held 3 bases outside the gene matches. Germline assignment: CDR1 LNHNV and CDR2 YYDKDF (reference sequence). CDR3 sequence reads: CATSKGQASYEQYF. The CDR3 DNA reads TGTGCCACCAGCAAAGGACAGGCCTCCTACGAGCAGTACTTC.

This rearrangement joins TRBV28 to TRBJ1-2, with 12 bases fitting TRBD1. Germline CDR1 is MDHEN and CDR2 is SYDVKM. This CDR3 has 15 amino acids. V shed 10 bases and J 4 bases; nucleotides not matched to a gene: 10. The CDR3: CATGTGGVVLYGYTF. The CDR3 DNA reads as TGTGCCACCGGGACAGGGGGCGTCGTCCTCTATGGCTACACCTTC.

This chain uses TRBV6-5 with TRBJ2-7, with 10 bases matching TRBD1. Germline V lookup: CDR1 MNHEY, CDR2 SVGAGI. The CDR3 runs to 15 residues. After removal of 5 bases from V and 1 base from J, the junction contained 5 bases not matched to a gene. Written as DNA, the CDR3 is TGTGCCAGCAGTACCCCGGGACAGGGGTCCTACGAGCAGTACTTC. It translates to CASSTPGQGSYEQYF.

The rearrangement links TRBV11-2 to TRBJ2-7, with 8 bases aligning to TRBD1. The CDR3 runs 16 residues. CDR1 SGHAT and CDR2 FQNNGV come from the germline V gene. V was pared by 2 bases and J by 3 bases, with 9 bases of the junction left unmatched. The chain's CDR3 is CASSLSFGRGHYEQYF. The CDR3 bases are TGTGCCAGCAGCTTAAGCTTCGGCAGGGGGCACTACGAGCAGTACTTC.

The chain carries TRBV25-1 and TRBJ2-3; 8 bases fit TRBD1. Looked up from germline, CDR1 is MGHDK and CDR2 is SYGVNS. With V trimmed by 4 bases and J by 4 bases, 4 bases remained unmatched. The CDR3 is 14 amino acids. The DNA of the CDR3 is TGTGCCAGCAGTGCGGACAGGGACGCAGATACGCAGTATTTT. Its protein is CASSADRDADTQYF.

The V and J genes are TRBV10-3 and TRBJ2-5; no clear D gene. This CDR3 has 14 residues. The germline V and J ends were trimmed by 5 bases and 7 bases, with 17 bases remaining between them. Per the germline V gene, CDR1 is ENHRY and CDR2 is SYGVKD. The CDR3 loop is CAISPFPEDWTQYF. For the CDR3, the DNA is TGTGCCATCAGTCCCTTTCCTGAAGATTGGACCCAGTACTTC.

The V and J genes are TRBV7-9 and TRBJ2-2, with D possibly TRBD1 on 6 matching bases. The CDR3 spans 14 residues. Trimming left V 2 bases short and J 5 bases short, with 9 bases between. The germline CDR1 and CDR2 sequences are SEHNR and FQNEAQ (reference sequence). In nucleotides, the CDR3 is TGTGCCAGCAGCTTAAACAGGGAGACCGGGGAGCTGTTTTTT. It specifies CASSLNRETGELFF.

The chain has TRBV27 and TRBJ2-3; the match to TRBD1 covers 10 bases. CDR1 MNHEY and CDR2 SMNVEV come from the germline V gene (reference sequence). V lost 3 bases and J lost 5; bases outside the gene matches: 5. This CDR3 has 15 residues. CDR3 in DNA: TGTGCCAGCAGTTTTTGGGACAGGGGTTTAGATACGCAGTATTTT. Protein product: CASSFWDRGLDTQYF.

This clone was seen a few times. The gene calls are TRBV6-1 and TRBJ2-1; no firm D call. V was pared by 2 bases and J by 5 bases, with 10 bases between. The CDR3 is made up of 14 amino acids. The germline V gene encodes CDR1 MNHNS and CDR2 SASEGT. The CDR3 DNA reads as TGTGCCAGCAGTGAACTAATAGGGAACAATGAGCAGTTCTTC. Protein: CASSELIGNNEQFF.

The chain combines TRBV4-2 with TRBJ2-7; TRBD2 matches at 11 bases. The CDR3 spans 16 residues. The trim removed 1 base at V and 3 bases at J, leaving 5 bases unmatched. Germline CDR1 is LGHNA and CDR2 is YNFKEQ. CDR3 DNA: TGTGCCAGCAGCCAAGTGGTCGGGACTAGCGGCTACGAGCAGTACTTC. This gives the protein CASSQVVGTSGYEQYF.

This clone was counted only a few times. The J gene is TRBJ2-7, the V gene TRBV11-3; no reliable D call. With 4 bases removed from V and 6 bases from J, the gap between germline ends came to 7 bases. Germline assignment: CDR1 SGHNT and CDR2 YENEEA. There are 11 residues in the CDR3. CDR3 protein: CASSSPAEQYF. In DNA form, the CDR3 reads TGTGCCAGCAGCTCTCCTGCCGAGCAGTACTTC.

The rearrangement uses TRBV20-1 and TRBJ2-4; unclear D gene. Germline V CDR1 and CDR2: DFQATT, SNEGSKA (reference sequence). CDR3 length equals 12 residues. With 3 bases removed from V and 4 bases from J, the gap between germline ends came to 7 bases. This CDR3 reads CSASTVKNIQYF. The CDR3 DNA is TGCAGTGCTAGTACAGTAAAAAACATTCAGTACTTC.

The gene calls are TRBV2 and TRBJ1-1; D unclear. This CDR3 region has 11 residues. V shed 7 bases and J shed 8 bases, with 11 bases lying between them. CDR1 is SNHLY, CDR2 FYNNEI, per germline. Here the CDR3 reads CASTIGPEAFF. The CDR3 DNA follows: TGTGCCAGCACCATCGGACCGGAAGCTTTCTTT.

The rearrangement joins TRBV28 to TRBJ1-6, with D uncertain. CDR3 length: 14 residues. V was trimmed by 2 bases and J by 6 bases, leaving 8 bases between them. Germline V gives CDR1 MDHEN, CDR2 SYDVKM. CDR3 in amino acids: CASSLAGFNSPLHF. CDR3 DNA sequence: TGTGCCAGCAGTTTAGCGGGGTTTAATTCACCCCTCCACTTT.

This chain uses TRBV7-2 with TRBJ1-2, with D tentatively TRBD1 (5 bases). The CDR3 loop spans 13 amino acids. The germline CDR1 and CDR2 sequences are SGHTA and FQGNSA. The ends were cut back, 4 bases at V and 1 base at J, with 7 bases in the middle. Here the CDR3 reads CASSSQVNYGYTF. CDR3 DNA: TGTGCCAGCAGCTCACAGGTTAACTATGGCTACACCTTC.

The chain is built from TRBV2 and TRBJ1-2, with 8 bases identical to TRBD1. Germline CDR1 is SNHLY and CDR2 is FYNNEI. V gave up 2 bases and J gave up 8 bases; unmatched junction bases: 7. The CDR3 is 14 residues long. CDR3 DNA: TGTGCCAGCAGTGAAAGAGGACAGGGTGAAGGCTACACCTTC. This sequence encodes CASSERGQGEGYTF. The full variable domain, rest sourced from reference TRBV2 and TRBJ1-2, is EPEVTQTPSHQVTQMGQEVILRCVPISNHLYFYWYRQILGQKVEFLVSFYNNEISEKSEIFDDQFSVERPDGSNFTLKIRSTKLEDSAMYFCASSERGQGEGYTFGSGTRLTVV.

J is TRBJ1-1 and V is TRBV7-3; weak D call: TRBD1 (5 bases). Germline CDR1 is SGHTA and CDR2 is FQGTGA. The V end lost 4 bases, the J end lost 1 base, and 7 bases lay between the germline ends. The CDR3 is 13 amino acids. The CDR3 loop is CASSSGPNTEAFF. CDR3 DNA sequence: TGTGCCAGCAGCTCGGGACCGAACACTGAAGCTTTCTTT.

CDR3 protein: CASSYGRYTGELFF. The CDR3 coding sequence is TGTGCCAGCAGTTACGGGCGCTACACCGGGGAGCTGTTTTTT. The chain is built from TRBV6-6 and TRBJ2-2; the D is unclear. Trimming pared 2 bases from V and 3 bases from J, leaving 7 bases between. Germline CDR1 is MNHNY and CDR2 is SVGAGI (reference sequence). The CDR3 length is 14 residues.

The CDR3 here is CASAEENISYEQYV. The CDR3 coding sequence is TGTGCCAGCGCAGAAGAAAATATCTCCTACGAGCAGTACGTC. V usage is TRBV7-2 and J usage is TRBJ2-7, with D unclear. The CDR3 contains 14 residues. The V and J ends lost 8 bases and 0 bases respectively, with 14 bases between them. In germline, CDR1 is SGHTA, CDR2 FQGNSA.